Shown below are 12 T cell receptor beta chains from a single sample sequenced in a study of blood T cells in healthy people across ages. A J-beta primer mix and a sample-barcoded 5' primer were used in a second PCR of about 7 to 12 cycles. One entry per CDR3 protein, called by TCRdb with MiXCR from the 5' RACE reads. The sample consists of 500,000 to 550,000 distinct CDR3 sequences, 24% of them appearing once. The data were also submitted as part of a second study, on T cells of mothers and their children.

Input material: blood. Receptor source: a boy younger than 18 in good health.

Here the CDR3 reads CASSPWGDNEQFF. CDR3 bases: TGTGCCAGCAGCCCCTGGGGAGACAATGAGCAGTTCTTC. The genes are TRBV6-6 and TRBJ2-1, with D possibly being TRBD2 (5 bases). Germline V gives CDR1 MNHNY, CDR2 SVGAGI (reference sequence). Trimming took off 6 bases at V and 5 bases at J, with 11 bases between the two ends. The CDR3 is made up of 13 amino acids.

The table lists this clonotype with a count of one. This chain links TRBV12-5 with TRBJ1-2; no reliable D call. CDR1 LGHNT and CDR2 FRNRAP come from the germline V gene. The CDR3 totals 14 residues. Trimming left V 6 bases short and J 3 bases short, with 14 bases between. This CDR3 is CASGQGPSDYGYTF. The CDR3 DNA reads TGTGCTAGTGGGCAAGGACCATCAGACTATGGCTACACCTTC.

The chain carries TRBV5-1 and TRBJ2-1; a weak D match, TRBD2 (5 bases). In germline, CDR1 is SGHRS, CDR2 YFSETQ. V lost 2 bases, J lost 1 base, and 19 bases lay in between. The CDR3 loop spans 18 amino acids. CDR3 loop: CASSLGLLAQFSYNEQFF. DNA for the CDR3: TGCGCCAGCAGCTTAGGACTCCTAGCCCAATTTTCCTACAATGAGCAGTTCTTC.

For this clonotype: The junction differs from germline at one of its ends, possibly a read error. V gene TRBV27 combines with J gene TRBJ1-1; TRBD1 is a possible D gene (5 bases). This CDR3 has 9 amino acids. Looked up from germline, CDR1 is MNHEY and CDR2 is SMNVEV (reference sequence). DNA for the CDR3: TGTGCCAGCGGGGGACCGAGGATCTTT. This gives the protein CASGGPRIF.

The CDR3 is CASSLVAGSHYEQYF. The DNA for the CDR3 is TGTGCCAGCAGTTTAGTAGCGGGTTCGCACTACGAGCAGTACTTC. The rearrangement uses TRBV28 and TRBJ2-1, with 7 bases aligning to TRBD2. TRBJ2-7 explains the end of the DNA better; the J call may be wrong. CDR1 and CDR2 (germline): MDHEN, SYDVKM. The CDR3 extends over 15 amino acids.

The gene calls are TRBV5-1 and TRBJ2-5, with D maybe TRBD2 (6 bases). Per the germline V gene, CDR1 is SGHRS and CDR2 is YFSETQ. The V and J ends lost 4 bases and 0 bases respectively, with 16 bases between them. The CDR3 contains 16 residues. The CDR3 DNA follows: TGCGCCAGCAGCCACCTAGTGGAGGGGTACCAAGAGACCCAGTACTTC. It yields the protein CASSHLVEGYQETQYF.

The chain uses TRBV4-3 and TRBJ2-2, with TRBD2 matching over 9 bases. The CDR3 is 18 amino acids. Germline assignment: CDR1 LGHNA and CDR2 YSLEER. V gave up 0 bases and J gave up 9 bases; unmatched junction bases: 14. For the CDR3, the DNA is TGCGCCAGCAGCCAAGATCAGTGGCGGGGGGGCTTGGAGAGGGAGCTGTTTTTT. Translating gives CASSQDQWRGGLERELFF.

This clonotype was observed a few times. The rearrangement uses TRBV20-1 and TRBJ1-3, with a weak D call TRBD1 (5 bases). Germline V lookup: CDR1 DFQATT, CDR2 SNEGSKA (reference sequence). CDR3 length equals 14 residues. Between the trimmed V and J ends, which lost 5 bases and 0 bases, there was a span of 11 bases. CDR3 nucleotide sequence: TGCAGTGCTTTGTGGGGGAACTCTGGAAACACCATATATTTT. Translated: CSALWGNSGNTIYF.

This clonotype came up a few times. Germline and junction disagree at one end, which may indicate a read error. V and J are TRBV20-1 and TRBJ2-3; the match to TRBD1 covers 7 bases. Germline lookup yields CDR1 DFQATT and CDR2 SNEGSKA (reference sequence). This CDR3 has 14 amino acids. The DNA for the CDR3 is TGCAGTGCTAGTTACAGGGGTGGCGCAGATACGCGGTATTTT. This encodes CSASYRGGADTRYF.

The chain employs TRBV10-3 and TRBJ2-7; tentatively, D is TRBD2 (5 bases). With 5 bases removed from V and 3 bases from J, the gap between germline ends came to 17 bases. Germline V gene data show CDR1 as ENHRY and CDR2 as SYGVKD. CDR3 length equals 15 residues. Written as DNA, the CDR3 is TGTGCCATCAGTCAAAATCCCGGGGAAGACTACGAGCAGTACTTC. It encodes CAISQNPGEDYEQYF.

This clonotype was detected only a few times. This chain connects TRBV9 to TRBJ1-1, with D unresolved. The CDR3 covers 14 residues. The V end lost 4 bases, the J end lost 4 bases, and 14 bases lay between the germline ends. Germline CDR1 SGDLS, CDR2 YYNGEE. CDR3 protein: CASSQRPWGTEAFF. CDR3 in DNA: TGTGCCAGCAGCCAACGACCGTGGGGCACTGAAGCTTTCTTT. The full variable domain, completed using reference TRBV9 and TRBJ1-1, is DSGVTQTPKHLITATGQRVTLRCSPRSGDLSVYWYQQSLDQGLQFLIQYYNGEERAKGNILERFSAQQFPDLHSELNLSSLELGDSALYFCASSQRPWGTEAFFGQGTRLTVV.

The rearrangement uses TRBV18 and TRBJ1-3, with D uncertain. The ends were cut back, 6 bases at V and 1 base at J, with 10 bases in the middle. Germline CDR1 and CDR2: KGHSH and LQKENI. The length of the CDR3 is 14 residues. CDR3 sequence: CASSGGLSGNTIYF. The CDR3, as DNA: TGTGCCAGCTCCGGAGGCTTATCTGGAAACACCATATATTTT. The full variable domain, rest sourced from reference TRBV18 and TRBJ1-3, is NAGVMQNPRHLVRRRGQEARLRCSPMKGHSHVYWYRQLPEEGLKFMVYLQKENIIDESGMPKERFSAEFPKEGPSILRIQQVVRGDSAAYFCASSGGLSGNTIYFGEGSWLTVV.